The source of this TCR beta chain is a study of blood T cell repertoires in COVID-19. Study overall: Whether acute or convalescent, the COVID-19 samples came from the United States, Italy and Spain. Nucleic acid was either cDNA or gDNA, and it came from T cells, B-cell-depleted T cells, or PBMCs.

Sequenced by immunoSEQ multiplex PCR; TCRdb stores in-frame clones only, minus some. The sample contains around 130,000 clones, around 87% of which appear only once. Germline assignment: CDR1 MDHEN and CDR2 SYDVKM. The CDR3 contains 15 residues. V was clipped by 3 bases and J by 0 bases, with 11 bases between them. The sample was peripheral blood. The V and J genes are TRBV28 and TRBJ1-2; D is possibly TRBD1 (5 bases). This clonotype originated in a woman aged 55-69 years with acute or convalescent COVID-19. CDR3 DNA: TGTGCCAGCAGTTTTACAGGTCGCCCTAACTATGGCTACACCTTC. This translates into CASSFTGRPNYGYTF.